These 22 T cell receptor beta chains share one sample of origin, sequenced in a study of shared clonotypes between healthy human individuals. TCRdb's copy holds only in-frame clones and misses some; the assay was immunoSEQ multiplex PCR. The data contain about 1,500,000 clones, roughly 96% of them seen just once; the ten biggest clones take up over 1%. Material for sequencing was naive CD4+ T cells sorted from blood. Subset reported: CD45RA+ positively selected. Every receptor here comes from a man in his thirties or forties in good health.

The count of this clone is one. This rearrangement joins TRBV6-1 to TRBJ2-6; D not certain. The CDR3 totals 11 residues. Germline CDR1 MNHNS, CDR2 SASEGT. V was trimmed by 7 bases and J by 6 bases, leaving 4 bases between them. DNA of the CDR3: TGTGCCAGCACTGAGGCCAACGTCCTGACTTTC. This codes for CASTEANVLTF.

The chain links TRBV7-2 to TRBJ2-1; D remains ambiguous. Between the trimmed V and J ends, which lost 5 bases and 4 bases, there was a span of 9 bases. The germline gives CDR1 SGHTA, CDR2 FQGNSA. The CDR3 is 13 amino acids. The CDR3 protein is CASSLVPYNEQFF. DNA for the CDR3: TGTGCCAGCAGCCTAGTCCCTTACAATGAGCAGTTCTTC.

This clone occurred once. Distinct nucleotide sequences in the sample also encode this CDR3. The chain recombines TRBV5-1 with TRBJ2-1; 8 nucleotides match TRBD2. The CDR3 extends over 13 amino acids. With V trimmed by 1 base and J by 7 bases, 1 base remained unmatched. Germline values: CDR1 SGHRS, CDR2 YFSETQ. The CDR3 bases are TGCGCCAGCAGCTTGACTAGCGGTAATGAGCAGTTCTTC. This encodes CASSLTSGNEQFF. The complete variable domain, with remaining parts taken from reference TRBV5-1 and TRBJ2-1, reads KAGVTQTPRYLIKTRGQQVTLSCSPISGHRSVSWYQQTPGQGLQFLFEYFSETQRNKGNFPGRFSGRQFSNSRSEMNVSTLELGDSALYLCASSLTSGNEQFFGPGTRLTVL.

The chain combines TRBV29-1 with TRBJ2-3; the match to TRBD2 covers 12 bases. This CDR3 comprises 16 residues. The germline gives CDR1 SQVTM, CDR2 ANQGSEA. Trimming removed 7 bases from V and 0 bases from J; junction bases left unmatched: 8. For the CDR3, the DNA is TGCAGCGCCGCGCGGACTAGCGGGACTAGCACAGATACGCAGTATTTT. It is translated as CSAARTSGTSTDTQYF.

This chain uses TRBV10-2 with TRBJ2-3, with 12 bases identical to TRBD2. CDR1 is WSHSY and CDR2 is SAAADI in the germline V gene. After removal of 6 bases from V and 1 base from J, the junction contained 14 bases not matched to a gene. The CDR3 runs 19 residues. The chain's CDR3 is CASRNLAGGRRQGTDTQYF. The CDR3 nucleotides are TGCGCCAGCAGGAACCTAGCGGGGGGGCGTAGACAAGGCACAGATACGCAGTATTTT.

The chain combines TRBV30 with TRBJ2-3; TRBD2 matches 15 bases. CDR3 size: 16 residues. CDR1 and CDR2 from the germline V gene are GTSNPN and SVGIG (reference sequence). J was trimmed by 4 bases and V by 1 base; bases with no gene match: 3. The CDR3 DNA is TGTGCCTGGAGTGCCGGACTAGCGGGAGGGCCAGATACGCAGTATTTT. It yields the protein CAWSAGLAGGPDTQYF. Drawing the rest from reference TRBV30 and TRBJ2-3, the complete variable domain is SQTIHQWPATLVQPVGSPLSLECTVEGTSNPNLYWYRQAAGRGLQLLFYSVGIGQISSEVPQNLSASRPQDRQFILSSKKLLLSDSGFYLCAWSAGLAGGPDTQYFGPGTRLTVL.

The V call is TRBV9, the J call TRBJ2-1, with 8 bases that match TRBD2. This CDR3 is built from 15 residues. Per germline, CDR1 SGDLS and CDR2 YYNGEE. V lost 2 bases and J lost 6; bases outside the gene matches: 7. The CDR3 nucleotides read TGTGCCAGCAGCGTTTTAGCGGGATTGGGCAATGAGCAGTTCTTC. Translating gives CASSVLAGLGNEQFF.

The rearrangement links TRBV2 to TRBJ1-2; 10 bases match TRBD1. The CDR3 is 15 residues long. Unmatched junction bases numbered 8, after V lost 6 bases and J lost 4 bases. The germline V gene has CDR1 SNHLY and CDR2 FYNNEI. CDR3 region: CASSPPGQGGYGYTF. CDR3 DNA sequence: TGTGCCAGCAGCCCTCCTGGACAGGGGGGCTATGGCTACACCTTC.

The V call is TRBV28, the J call TRBJ2-3; 8 positions agree with TRBD1. This CDR3 is built from 15 residues. The germline V gene encodes CDR1 MDHEN and CDR2 SYDVKM. Trimming cost V 5 bases and J 5 bases; bases outside gene matches: 9. The CDR3 protein is CASSTRQGNKDTQYF. CDR3 DNA: TGTGCCAGCAGTACCCGACAGGGGAATAAAGATACGCAGTATTTT.

This clone was detected only once. The rearrangement joins TRBV9 to TRBJ2-1; the D is unclear. V was trimmed by 0 bases and J by 9 bases, leaving 22 bases between them. This CDR3 comprises 17 residues. Germline values: CDR1 SGDLS, CDR2 YYNGEE. CDR3 DNA: TGTGCCAGCAGCGTAGATCCAACGGGCGGAGCAAAGGTTGAGCAGTTCTTC. Encoded protein: CASSVDPTGGAKVEQFF.

The rearrangement uses TRBV30 and TRBJ1-1; D unclear. The CDR3 is 13 residues long. Trimming removed 1 base at V and 2 bases at J, with 8 bases between. Germline V gives CDR1 GTSNPN, CDR2 SVGIG (reference sequence). The CDR3 reads CAWSDGRNTEAFF. The CDR3 region has the DNA TGTGCCTGGAGTGACGGGAGAAACACTGAAGCTTTCTTT.

The chain links TRBV11-2 to TRBJ2-5; D assignment may be TRBD1 or TRBD2 (5 bases each). This CDR3 spans 15 amino acids. V shed 3 bases and J shed 4 bases, with 15 bases lying between them. Germline assignment: CDR1 SGHAT and CDR2 FQNNGV. The CDR3: CASSFRGGGLETQYF. CDR3 DNA: TGTGCCAGCAGCTTTAGGGGCGGAGGATTAGAGACCCAGTACTTC.

This chain connects TRBV28 to TRBJ1-2, with D possibly TRBD1 on 5 matching bases. Trimming pared 6 bases from V and 3 bases from J, leaving 11 bases between. The CDR3 has 13 residues. Germline V lookup: CDR1 MDHEN, CDR2 SYDVKM. CDR3: CASRGGRDYGYTF. CDR3 bases: TGTGCCAGCAGGGGGGGGAGGGACTATGGCTACACCTTC.

The rearrangement links TRBV9 to TRBJ1-5; no clear D gene. The V end was cut by 3 bases, the J end by 7 bases, with 11 bases between. CDR3 length: 13 residues. Germline V gene lookup returns CDR1 SGDLS and CDR2 YYNGEE. The CDR3 loop reads CASSADWAQPQHF. Here the CDR3 DNA reads TGTGCCAGCAGCGCGGACTGGGCACAGCCCCAGCATTTT.

Only one count was recorded for this clone. The chain uses TRBV7-2 and TRBJ1-1; D gene unclear. The ends were cut back, 4 bases at V and 12 bases at J, with 24 bases in the middle. The germline gives CDR1 SGHTA, CDR2 FQGNSA. The CDR3 length is 15 residues. CDR3 residues: CASSSPSDSLGQTFF. The CDR3 nucleotides are TGTGCCAGCAGCTCACCCTCCGACTCGTTAGGGCAAACTTTCTTT.

The chain employs TRBV10-2 and TRBJ2-2; 8 bases match TRBD2. Looked up from germline, CDR1 is WSHSY and CDR2 is SAAADI. The trim removed 8 bases at V and 4 bases at J, leaving 9 bases unmatched. CDR3 length equals 15 residues. The CDR3 reads CASAPGGWVTGELFF. CDR3 nucleotide sequence: TGCGCCAGCGCCCCGGGAGGGTGGGTCACCGGGGAGCTGTTTTTT.

About this clone: One end of the junction does not line up with germline, which may come from a read error. The chain couples TRBV6-1 to TRBJ1-4, with D uncertain. The germline V gene has CDR1 MNHNS and CDR2 SASEGT. This CDR3 has 15 residues. This CDR3 is CASSKAEFSNEKLFF. Here the CDR3 DNA reads TGTGCCAGCAGTAAAGCGGAGTTTTCTAATGAAAAACTGTTTTTT.

The rearrangement joins TRBV5-1 to TRBJ2-1; the match to TRBD2 covers 7 bases. After removal of 4 bases from V and 4 bases from J, the junction contained 8 bases not matched to a gene. CDR1 and CDR2 (germline): SGHRS, YFSETQ. The length of the CDR3 is 15 residues. This CDR3 reads CASSRPSGYYNEQFF. The CDR3 DNA follows: TGCGCCAGCAGCCGGCCTAGCGGCTATTACAATGAGCAGTTCTTC.

The chain has TRBV28 and TRBJ1-1; 9 nucleotides agree with TRBD1. This CDR3 has 15 residues. The germline V gene encodes CDR1 MDHEN and CDR2 SYDVKM. Germline trimming cut 8 bases from V and 5 bases from J; bases unmatched to any gene: 12. The CDR3 sequence: CASGTPWTGVTEAFF. In nucleotides, the CDR3 is TGTGCCAGCGGCACACCCTGGACAGGGGTTACTGAAGCTTTCTTT. Full variable domain (rest looked up from reference TRBV28 and TRBJ1-1): DVKVTQSSRYLVKRTGEKVFLECVQDMDHENMFWYRQDPGLGLRLIYFSYDVKMKEKGDIPEGYSVSREKKERFSLILESASTNQTSMYLCASGTPWTGVTEAFFGQGTRLTVV.

The chain recombines TRBV7-2 with TRBJ1-1, with D perhaps matching TRBD1 (6 bases). Germline CDR1 is SGHTA and CDR2 is FQGNSA. The V gene lost 0 bases and the J gene lost 0 bases, with 11 bases spanning the gap. The CDR3 has 16 amino acids. CDR3: CASSLAAGAMNTEAFF. In DNA form, the CDR3 reads TGTGCCAGCAGCTTAGCGGCAGGGGCAATGAACACTGAAGCTTTCTTT.

Details on this clone: Other DNA sequences in this specimen translate into the identical CDR3. V usage is TRBV7-9 and J usage is TRBJ2-1; D is ambiguous. The V end lost 3 bases, the J end lost 0 bases, and 6 bases lay between the germline ends. CDR1 SEHNR and CDR2 FQNEAQ come from the germline V gene (reference sequence). The CDR3 is made up of 14 amino acids. CDR3 DNA sequence: TGTGCCAGCAGCTTGGGAAGCTCCTACAATGAGCAGTTCTTC. Its protein product is CASSLGSSYNEQFF.

This chain uses TRBV21-1 with TRBJ1-1. TRBV21-1 is a recognized pseudogene. This CDR3 contains 12 residues. The CDR3 reads CASSDEGTDSFF. The CDR3 DNA reads as TGTGCCAGCAGCGATGAAGGGACCGATTCTTTCTTT.